The 32 T cell receptor beta chains below come from one sample, sequenced in a study of glioma-infiltrating T cells. The iRepertoire nested amplicon-rescue multiplex PCR amplified TCR alpha and beta CDR3s from RNA. TCRdb reprocessed the multiplex PCR reads with MiXCR, giving one entry per CDR3 protein. The sample includes under 150,000 distinct CDR3 sequences, under 30% of them seen just once. Material: glioma tissue, nonneoplastic brain tissue, or PBMCs (not recorded which). The receptors stem from a human donor with low-grade glioma or glioblastoma, undergoing nonglioma brain surgery, or in good health (not recorded which).

The sample holds a few counts of this clonotype. The chain combines TRBV19 with TRBJ2-3, with 7 bases that match TRBD2. Germline V gene data show CDR1 as LNHDA and CDR2 as SQIVND (reference sequence). J gave up 2 bases and V 5 bases, and 4 bases lay outside the gene matches. CDR3 length: 14 residues. The CDR3 reads CASSPGGSTDTQYF. CDR3 coding DNA: TGTGCCAGTAGTCCCGGGGGGTCCACAGATACGCAGTATTTT.

The V and J genes are TRBV5-1 and TRBJ2-4; 7 bases are a match to TRBD2. Germline V lookup: CDR1 SGHRS, CDR2 YFSETQ. Trimming removed 3 bases from V and 5 bases from J; junction bases left unmatched: 5. The CDR3 has 14 amino acids. The CDR3, as DNA: TGCGCCAGCAGCTCACAGGCGGGGGAAAACATTCAGTACTTC. Protein product: CASSSQAGENIQYF.

This clonotype turned up a few times. V usage is TRBV7-2 and J usage is TRBJ2-1; no definite D call. Germline V lookup: CDR1 SGHTA, CDR2 FQGNSA. The CDR3 runs 14 residues. Between the trimmed V and J ends, which lost 1 base and 10 bases, there was a span of 14 bases. As DNA, the CDR3 is TGTGCCAGCAGCTTAGGGCCGCTGGGGTCGGAGCAGTTCTTC. Protein product: CASSLGPLGSEQFF.

In this sample, this clonotype turned up a few times. This chain uses TRBV18 with TRBJ2-1, with TRBD1 matching 8 bases. With 3 bases clipped from V and 8 bases from J, the junction kept 9 bases outside the gene matches. Germline CDR1 reads KGHSH; CDR2 reads LQKENI. The CDR3 loop spans 15 amino acids. CDR3 region: CASSPRQGADDEQFF. CDR3 nucleotides: TGTGCCAGCTCACCGAGGCAGGGGGCAGACGATGAGCAGTTCTTC.

This clonotype was detected many times. This sequence joins TRBV15 and TRBJ1-2; 8 bases line up with TRBD1. This CDR3 region has 15 residues. Germline V lookup: CDR1 LNHNV, CDR2 YYDKDF (reference sequence). Unmatched junction bases numbered 10, after V lost 4 bases and J lost 6 bases. CDR3 region: CATSNRGTGGDGYTF. As DNA, the CDR3 is TGTGCCACCAGCAACCGGGGGACAGGTGGAGATGGCTACACCTTC.

Ten or more counts support this clonotype. This chain joins TRBV15 and TRBJ1-3; maybe TRBD1 (6 bases). The CDR3 has 14 residues. V was shortened by 0 bases and J by 7 bases, with 10 bases between the two germline ends. Germline loops: CDR1 LNHNV, CDR2 YYDKDF (reference sequence). CDR3 protein: CATSRDPQGNTIYF. The CDR3 DNA follows: TGTGCCACCAGCAGAGATCCCCAGGGGAACACCATATATTTT.

A word on this clonotype: Likely a read error: the CDR3 ends without its conserved phenylalanine or tryptophan. The chain employs TRBV28 and TRBJ1-1; tentative D call: TRBD1 (6 bases). This CDR3 is built from 16 residues. The V and J ends lost 6 bases and 0 bases respectively, with 17 bases between them. Germline-derived CDR1 and CDR2 are MDHEN and SYDVKM. CDR3 loop: CASSHGTQNMNTEAFL. CDR3 DNA: TGTGCCAGCAGCCACGGGACACAGAACATGAACACTGAAGCTTTCCTT.

This clonotype was seen many times. The chain links TRBV6-1 to TRBJ1-3; D unresolved. Between the trimmed V and J ends, which lost 5 bases and 4 bases, there was a span of 9 bases. The CDR3 covers 13 residues. Germline-derived CDR1 and CDR2 are MNHNS and SASEGT. Here the CDR3 reads CASSKGHGNTIYF. CDR3 DNA sequence: TGTGCCAGCAGTAAGGGTCACGGAAACACCATATATTTT.

This clonotype was counted many times. This chain connects TRBV27 to TRBJ2-7; the match to TRBD1 covers 8 bases. Germline V lookup: CDR1 MNHEY, CDR2 SMNVEV (reference sequence). Trimming at V came to 5 bases and at J to 2 bases, leaving 2 bases not matched to a gene. The length of the CDR3 is 13 residues. The CDR3, as DNA: TGTGCCAGCAGTCCGGACAGGGCCTACGAGCAGTACGTC. This gives the protein CASSPDRAYEQYV.

This clonotype was recorded at least ten times. The chain combines TRBV20-1 with TRBJ2-3, with D perhaps matching TRBD2 (7 bases). Trimming pared 5 bases from V and 6 bases from J, leaving 21 bases between. The length of the CDR3 is 15 residues. Germline CDR1 reads DFQATT; CDR2 reads SNEGSKA (reference sequence). The CDR3 DNA reads as TGCAGTGCTGCCGGGACTACCGAGGGGGGCGATACGCAGTATTTT. Its translation: CSAAGTTEGGDTQYF.

The chain employs TRBV10-3 and TRBJ1-1, with D possibly matching TRBD1 (5 bases). Germline loops: CDR1 ENHRY, CDR2 SYGVKD. V lost 3 bases and J 2 bases, leaving 10 bases between the germline ends. The CDR3 loop spans 14 amino acids. CDR3 protein: CAISERGDNTEAFF. The CDR3 DNA reads as TGTGCCATCAGTGAACGGGGGGATAACACTGAAGCTTTCTTT.

The sample holds many counts of this clonotype. The CDR3 reads CATSRGETQYF. The CDR3 bases are TGTGCCACCAGCAGAGGAGAGACCCAGTACTTC. The chain uses TRBV15 and TRBJ2-5, with D uncertain. This CDR3 has 11 amino acids. Germline V gene lookup returns CDR1 LNHNV and CDR2 YYDKDF (reference sequence). V was pared by 1 base and J by 4 bases, with 1 base between.

The chain links TRBV7-9 to TRBJ1-2; weak D call: TRBD1 (6 bases). V dropped 1 base and J dropped 7 bases, with 16 bases sitting between them. CDR1 and CDR2 (germline): SEHNR, FQNEAQ (reference sequence). The CDR3 has 15 amino acids. The CDR3 DNA reads as TGTGCCAGCAGCTTAGAACAGCAGGGGTCGCGTGGCTACACCTTC. Translated: CASSLEQQGSRGYTF. Full variable domain (remainder filled in from reference TRBV7-9 and TRBJ1-2): DTGVSQNPRHKITKRGQNVTFRCDPISEHNRLYWYRQTLGQGPEFLTYFQNEAQLEKSRLLSDRFSAERPKGSFSTLEIQRTEQGDSAMYLCASSLEQQGSRGYTFGSGTRLTVV.

A few counts support this clonotype. This chain connects TRBV18 to TRBJ2-5; D call uncertain. The CDR3 spans 14 residues. Per the germline V gene, CDR1 is KGHSH and CDR2 is LQKENI. The ends were cut back, 4 bases at V and 5 bases at J, with 14 bases in the middle. CDR3 in amino acids: CASSLPPGFETQYF. The CDR3 coding sequence is TGTGCCAGCTCACTCCCCCCTGGATTCGAGACCCAGTACTTC.

There are many counts of this clonotype. CDR3 sequence: CASSSPGMNTEAFF. The CDR3 nucleotides read TGTGCCAGCAGTTCTCCCGGTATGAACACTGAAGCTTTCTTT. The chain uses TRBV28 and TRBJ1-1, with D unclear. In germline, CDR1 is MDHEN, CDR2 SYDVKM. The V end was cut by 4 bases, the J end by 0 bases, with 9 bases between. CDR3 size: 14 residues.

In this sample, this clonotype turned up once. The V call is TRBV5-1, the J call TRBJ2-1, with 10 bases matching TRBD2. Germline assignment: CDR1 SGHRS and CDR2 YFSETQ. V dropped 4 bases and J dropped 4; count of bases not matched to a gene: 8. The CDR3 totals 16 residues. The CDR3 nucleotides read TGCGCCAGCAGCCTCCGAAAAGCGGGGGGGTACAATGAGCAGTTCTTC. Protein sequence: CASSLRKAGGYNEQFF.

This rearrangement joins TRBV7-9 to TRBJ2-7, with D tentatively TRBD1 or TRBD2 (5 bases each). Germline CDR1 SEHNR, CDR2 FQNEAQ (reference sequence). CDR3 length: 14 residues. V was cut by 5 bases and J by 3 bases, with 14 bases left in between. This chain's CDR3 is CASSQVGGIYEQYV. CDR3 DNA sequence: TGTGCCAGCAGCCAAGTTGGGGGAATCTACGAGCAGTACGTC.

The V and J genes are TRBV11-3 and TRBJ1-1, with D unresolved. The germline V gene encodes CDR1 SGHNT and CDR2 YENEEA. Deletions cut 5 bases from V and 4 bases from J, with 11 bases between. The CDR3 is 13 residues long. The CDR3 nucleotides are TGTGCCAGCAGCCGTCTCCGGGGCACTGAAGCTTTCTTT. Translated, it gives CASSRLRGTEAFF.

The chain couples TRBV24-1 to TRBJ2-2; D may be TRBD2 (5 bases). The V gene lost 12 bases and the J gene lost 1 base, with 26 bases spanning the gap. The CDR3 has 18 amino acids. Per the germline V gene, CDR1 is KGHDR and CDR2 is SFDVKD. CDR3 nucleotides: TGTGCCGCCGGTGAGGACTCCGCGGGTGTATGGAACACCGGGGAGCTGTTTTTT. This codes for CAAGEDSAGVWNTGELFF.

Details on this clonotype: Likely a read error: the CDR3 ends without its conserved phenylalanine or tryptophan. V and J are TRBV3-1 and TRBJ1-5; D is uncertain. CDR1 is LGHDT, CDR2 YNNKEL, per germline (reference sequence). This CDR3 comprises 16 residues. Trimming cost V 0 bases and J 4 bases, with 13 bases left between them. The CDR3 reads CASSQDLVPGNQPQHS. The CDR3 region has the DNA TGTGCCAGCAGCCAAGATTTGGTCCCGGGGAATCAGCCCCAGCATTCT.

Many counts were recorded for this clonotype. V usage is TRBV20-1 and J usage is TRBJ2-3; weak D call: TRBD2 (7 bases). This CDR3 contains 15 residues. The V gene lost 6 bases and the J gene lost 1 base, with 17 bases spanning the gap. The germline gives CDR1 DFQATT, CDR2 SNEGSKA (reference sequence). The CDR3 DNA reads as TGCAGTGCCATTTACGGGGGGCATGGCACAGATACGCAGTATTTT. Translated: CSAIYGGHGTDTQYF.

This clonotype was seen a few times. V and J are TRBV7-2 and TRBJ2-7; D unresolved. V was cut by 5 bases and J by 2 bases, with 13 bases left in between. This CDR3 has 14 amino acids. Germline CDR1 reads SGHTA; CDR2 reads FQGNSA. Written as DNA, the CDR3 is TGTGCCAGCAGCGGTACACGGAGCCCCTACGAGCAGTACGTC. The encoded protein is CASSGTRSPYEQYV.

This chain joins TRBV4-1 and TRBJ2-7; the D gene is possibly TRBD2 (5 bases). V lost 1 base, J lost 1 base, and 8 bases lay in between. Germline V lookup: CDR1 MGHRA, CDR2 YSYEKL. The CDR3 has 14 residues. The CDR3 protein is CASSQAPGSYEQYV. CDR3 bases: TGCGCCAGCAGCCAAGCCCCGGGGTCCTACGAGCAGTACGTC.

This clonotype was detected many times. J is TRBJ2-3 and V is TRBV27; D is uncertain. Trimming stripped 3 bases from V and 4 bases from J, with 8 bases between. Germline V gives CDR1 MNHEY, CDR2 SMNVEV (reference sequence). This CDR3 has 13 amino acids. In nucleotides, the CDR3 is TGTGCCAGCAGTTTCCACCAGGCAGATACGCAGTATTTT. Translation: CASSFHQADTQYF.

Turning to this clonotype: A much larger clone differs by one base, so this may be a read error. The chain combines TRBV20-1 with TRBJ2-5; TRBD2 is a possible D gene (5 bases). Germline-derived CDR1 and CDR2 are DFQATT and SNEGSKA (reference sequence). The CDR3 covers 16 residues. V was shortened by 1 base and J by 5 bases, with 20 bases between the two germline ends. In DNA form, the CDR3 reads TGCAGTGCTAGAGTCCCCGTAGCGTGGAAGGTGGAGACCCAGTACTTC. It codes for CSARVPVAWKVETQYF.

This CDR3 reads CASSRQETRTEAFF. DNA of the CDR3: TGTGCCAGCAGCCGCCAGGAGACCCGGACTGAAGCTTTCTTT. The J gene is TRBJ1-1, the V gene TRBV4-2; D remains ambiguous. V was clipped by 4 bases and J by 5 bases, with 14 bases between them. The CDR3 sequence is 14 residues long. Germline CDR1 and CDR2: LGHNA and YNFKEQ.

As to this clonotype: A single base separates this from a much larger clone, so it may be a read error. This sequence joins TRBV28 and TRBJ1-1; 10 bases match TRBD1. V dropped 5 bases and J dropped 2; count of bases not matched to a gene: 11. The CDR3 loop spans 17 amino acids. The V gene's germline CDR1 is MDHEN and CDR2 SYDVKM. CDR3 in amino acids: CASSGDRGRTTNTEAFF. CDR3 bases: TGTGCCAGCAGTGGAGACAGGGGGCGGACCACCAACACTGAAGCTTTCTTT.

This clonotype was picked up a small number of times. The rearrangement links TRBV24-1 to TRBJ1-1; TRBD1 matches at 7 bases. This CDR3 has 14 residues. V gave up 8 bases and J gave up 5 bases; unmatched junction bases: 10. CDR1 and CDR2 from the germline V gene are KGHDR and SFDVKD. The CDR3 DNA reads TGTGCCACCACCCGAGGGGGGACAGAGACTGAAGCTTTCTTT. Translated, it gives CATTRGGTETEAFF.

This chain joins TRBV7-8 and TRBJ1-3; maybe TRBD1 (5 bases). CDR3 length: 15 residues. V was pared by 1 base and J by 9 bases, with 16 bases between. CDR1 is SGHVS and CDR2 is FQNEAQ in the germline V gene. CDR3 in DNA: TGTGCCAGCAGCTTAGGGAGGACGGGGGGTGTCACCATATATTTT. It yields the protein CASSLGRTGGVTIYF.

This clonotype was found once. The V and J genes are TRBV18 and TRBJ2-5, with D perhaps TRBD2 (5 bases). The germline V and J ends were trimmed by 3 bases and 8 bases, with 13 bases remaining between them. In germline, CDR1 is KGHSH, CDR2 LQKENI. CDR3 length: 13 residues. CDR3 DNA sequence: TGTGCCAGCTCACCGGATAGCGAGAGCACCCAGTACTTC. Translation gives CASSPDSESTQYF.

This clonotype has a single count. Compared with germline, one end of the junction differs, possibly owing to a read error. This rearrangement joins TRBV20-1 to TRBJ2-5; 9 bases are a match to TRBD2. Per the germline V gene, CDR1 is DFQATT and CDR2 is SNEGSKA (reference sequence). The CDR3 contains 16 residues. The CDR3 nucleotides read TGCGGTGCTAGAGATTTGGCGGGGGGGCTCCAAGAGACCCAGTACTTC. Residues: CGARDLAGGLQETQYF.

This clonotype was picked up a small number of times. This may be a read error, as it is one base from a much larger clone. V usage is TRBV28 and J usage is TRBJ1-5; 7 bases are a match to TRBD1. V trimming: 6 bases; J trimming: 0 bases; junction bases outside the gene matches: 8. Germline lookup yields CDR1 MDHEN and CDR2 SYDVKM. The CDR3 runs to 16 residues. CDR3 protein: CASSVTGFYSNQPQHF. For the CDR3, the DNA is TGTGCCAGCAGCGTGACAGGGTTTTATAGCAATCAGCCCCAGCATTTT.